This TCR beta chain emerged from a study of T cell responses to AZD1222 COVID-19 vaccine. Pooled together were second doses at about 4 or about 12 weeks. Study-wide results and limits: At 160-218 and 743-854, vaccine-associated CD4 TCRs were dominant, and they spanned spike. Nearly half of spike-specific TCRs reportedly target unmutated variant regions. Clonal diversity may have been underestimated in mostly white British donors.

The table came from immunoSEQ multiplex PCR; TCRdb's copy has only in-frame clones and leaves some out. Here the sample spans around 190,000 clones, roughly nine tenths being singletons. Turning to this clone: What it binds is unknown. The junction departs from germline at one end; a sequencing error may be responsible.

This CDR3 is built from 12 residues. The germline V gene encodes CDR1 SGHTA and CDR2 FQGTGA. The chain has TRBV7-3 and TRBJ2-2; no firm D call. The starting material was peripheral blood, obtained 28 days after the second AZD1222 dose. This TCR derives from an adult who received the AZD1222 COVID-19 vaccine. CDR3 DNA sequence: TGTGCCAGCAGCCCGAAAACCGGGGAGCTGTTTTTT. This codes for CASSPKTGELFF.